This T cell receptor beta chain appears in the sequencing data of a study of blood T cell repertoires in COVID-19 (dated by TCRdb to about 2020). Turning to the overall study: The collaborator samples originated in the United States, Italy and Spain and spanned the acute and convalescent phases of COVID-19. Subjects who had been exposed to COVID-19, were actively infected with it, or had recovered from it provided the deeply sampled blood TCRbeta repertoires that made up the dataset. The repertoires were released in a freely available public database intended as a resource for research on the immune response to SARS-CoV-2. The sample metadata nearly always contained a de-identified subject ID, COVID-19 status, age in years and sex. The material from the prospective study consisted of cDNA or gDNA derived from T cells, B-cell-depleted T cells, or PBMCs. The samples were drawn from the first 160 participants of the ongoing ImmuneRACE study and from some 1,300 subjects provided by 6 global collaborators. Where available, HLA class I and class II types were obtained from metadata supplied by the sample provider rather than from assay-based typing. Results and caveats for the whole study, not just this receptor: How much clinical and demographic metadata was included differed by source and by participant, and the metadata was provided uncurated.

Whole blood was collected in K2EDTA tubes by collaborating institutions according to the institutions' own protocols. For TCRbeta analysis, collaborators shipped samples as frozen whole blood, isolated PBMCs, or DNA extracted from either of those sample types. In the germline V gene (reference sequence), CDR1 corresponds to LNHDA and CDR2 to SQIVND. The cysteine opens and the phenylalanine closes a CDR3 of 14 amino acids. CDR3 DNA is the only sequence kept; it has 42 bases, read in frame from the first base. V is cut by 5 bases and J by 2 bases, and the space between the germline ends is 9 bases. TCRbeta CDR3 regions were amplified from genomic DNA using the immunoSEQ Assay, a bias-controlled multiplex PCR. Regarding the original processing steps: Nucleated cell counts per sample were estimated from amplification of reference gene primers within the assay. To quantify the absolute abundance of each unique TCRbeta CDR3 rearrangement, sequence reads were collapsed and filtered. For each sample, productive Simpson clonality was calculated as the square root of Simpson's diversity index across productive rearrangements. TCRdb carries this immuneACCESS record with in-frame sequences only. Its versions omit some clonotypes, under half of them owing to an unresolved V gene in the studies checked, with the rest unexplained. D and trimming come from the DNA, and the V and J calls and clone size come from that table. This sample comprises roughly 200,000 clones, around three quarters of them detected only once. The ten largest clones capture less than 6% of the sample.

Of note for this clone: The antigen it binds to is not known. The input lacks base qualities; no much larger clone sits a single base away.

The clonotype comes from an older woman with acute or convalescent COVID-19. What was sequenced was peripheral blood. In this chain, TRBV19 is recombined with TRBJ1-4; the D gene is perhaps TRBD1, from 6 matching bases. The DNA sequence reads TGTGCCAGTAGTTTACAGGGCACTAATGAAAAACTGTTTTTT. It translates to CASSLQGTNEKLFF.